These T cell receptor beta chains were read from a single sample in a study of blood T cell repertoires in COVID-19. Profiled with immunoSEQ multiplex PCR; TCRdb holds only in-frame clones, not every one. The sample holds some 48,000 clones, 65% to 85% seen once. The sequencing sample was made of peripheral blood. These receptors originate from a human donor in a cohort sampled during active COVID-19. CDR3s include the opening cysteine and the closing phenylalanine or tryptophan. The D gene is left open where the match is weak. Part of the rows lack a size; the others show once, few, many or a class for expanded clones.

j_call: TRBJ1-4; d_call: .; v_call: TRBV5-1; clone_size: few; cdr3_nt: TGCGCCAGCAGCGGGGGACTGACAACTAATGAAAAACTGTTTTTT; cdr3_aa: CASSGGLTTNEKLFF
j_call: TRBJ1-4; d_call: TRBD1; v_call: TRBV9; clone_size: .; cdr3_nt: TGTGCCAGCAGCCAAGGACAGGGGCCACAAAAACTGTTTTTT; cdr3_aa: CASSQGQGPQKLFF
j_call: TRBJ1-3; d_call: TRBD1; v_call: TRBV6-5; clone_size: .; cdr3_nt: TGTGCCAGCAGCCGGACAGGCGCTGGAAACACCATATATTTT; cdr3_aa: CASSRTGAGNTIYF
j_call: TRBJ1-2; d_call: .; v_call: TRBV5-6; clone_size: .; cdr3_nt: TGTGCCAGCAGCCTGGATGGGAGAGGAGGCTACACCTTC; cdr3_aa: CASSLDGRGGYTF
j_call: TRBJ2-1; d_call: .; v_call: TRBV5-1; clone_size: .; cdr3_nt: TGCGCCAGCAGCTTGTCTTTCAGTAACAATGAGCAGTTCTTC; cdr3_aa: CASSLSFSNNEQFF
j_call: TRBJ1-5; d_call: TRBD1; v_call: TRBV19; clone_size: .; cdr3_nt: TGTGCCAGTAGTATTCGCCCGACAGGGGGCAGTAATCAGCCCCAGCATTTT; cdr3_aa: CASSIRPTGGSNQPQHF
j_call: TRBJ1-3; d_call: TRBD1; v_call: TRBV5-6; clone_size: .; cdr3_nt: TGTGCCAGCAGCACTTACCGACTCGACAGGGAGGGAAACACCATATATTTT; cdr3_aa: CASSTYRLDREGNTIYF
j_call: TRBJ2-3; d_call: .; v_call: TRBV6-1; clone_size: .; cdr3_nt: TGTGCCAGCAGTGAATTTTCTGCAGATACGCAGTATTTT; cdr3_aa: CASSEFSADTQYF
j_call: TRBJ1-2; d_call: TRBD1; v_call: TRBV6-7; clone_size: .; cdr3_nt: TGTGCCAGCAGTCAGAACCGGGACAGGGGAAGATGGTATGGCTACACCTTC; cdr3_aa: CASSQNRDRGRWYGYTF
j_call: TRBJ2-1; d_call: .; v_call: TRBV2; clone_size: once; cdr3_nt: TGTGCCAGCAGTCCACTGGTGGAGTCCAATGAGCAGTTCTTC; cdr3_aa: CASSPLVESNEQFF
j_call: TRBJ1-5; d_call: .; v_call: TRBV19; clone_size: .; cdr3_nt: TGTGCCAGTAGTATAGCCGGGAGTCAGCCCCAGCATTTT; cdr3_aa: CASSIAGSQPQHF
j_call: TRBJ1-6; d_call: TRBD1; v_call: TRBV19; clone_size: .; cdr3_nt: TGTGCCAGTAACCCGGGACAGACCTTCAGCTCCTATAATTCACCCCTCCACTTT; cdr3_aa: CASNPGQTFSSYNSPLHF
j_call: TRBJ1-2; d_call: .; v_call: TRBV7-2; clone_size: .; cdr3_nt: TGTGCCAGCACGGGCTACACCTTC; cdr3_aa: CASTGYTF
j_call: TRBJ2-6; d_call: .; v_call: TRBV5-8; clone_size: .; cdr3_nt: TGTGCCAGCAGCCTAGGACTGACTGCTGGGGCCAACGTCCTGACTTTC; cdr3_aa: CASSLGLTAGANVLTF
j_call: TRBJ1-6; d_call: TRBD1; v_call: TRBV7-9; clone_size: .; cdr3_nt: TGTGCCAGCAGCGACCGGGACAGGGGAAAGAGGGATAATTCACCCCTCCACTTT; cdr3_aa: CASSDRDRGKRDNSPLHF
j_call: TRBJ2-7; d_call: .; v_call: TRBV18; clone_size: .; cdr3_nt: TGTGCCAGCTCACCACCGGGTGGGCAGGGTAGCGAGCAGTACTTC; cdr3_aa: CASSPPGGQGSEQYF
j_call: TRBJ2-5; d_call: .; v_call: TRBV15; clone_size: once; cdr3_nt: TGTGCCACCAGCAGAGAGACCGGCCCTAGTGAGACCCAGTACTTC; cdr3_aa: CATSRETGPSETQYF
j_call: TRBJ1-4; d_call: .; v_call: TRBV5-5; clone_size: .; cdr3_nt: TGTGCCAGCAGCACGGCACAGGGAGAAGTATATGAAAAACTGTTTTTT; cdr3_aa: CASSTAQGEVYEKLFF
j_call: TRBJ1-1; d_call: .; v_call: TRBV11-3; clone_size: .; cdr3_nt: TGTGCCAGCAGCTTAGGAGGGAGTTCCGGTACTGAAGCTTTCTTT; cdr3_aa: CASSLGGSSGTEAFF
j_call: TRBJ1-5; d_call: .; v_call: TRBV27; clone_size: .; cdr3_nt: TGTGCCAGCAGTTTAGACAGGAGCAATCAGCCCCAGCATTTT; cdr3_aa: CASSLDRSNQPQHF
j_call: TRBJ2-2; d_call: .; v_call: TRBV6-4; clone_size: .; cdr3_nt: TGTGCCAGCAGCGTAGCGGAATCTGGGGAGCTGTTTTTT; cdr3_aa: CASSVAESGELFF
j_call: TRBJ1-1; d_call: TRBD1; v_call: TRBV29-1; clone_size: .; cdr3_nt: TGCAGCGTTGAAGAATCCTGGACAGGGGTGAACACTGAAGCTTTCTTT; cdr3_aa: CSVEESWTGVNTEAFF
j_call: TRBJ2-6; d_call: .; v_call: TRBV4-1; clone_size: few; cdr3_nt: TGCGCCAGCAGCCAACAGGACTCTGGGGCCAACGTCCTGACTTTC; cdr3_aa: CASSQQDSGANVLTF
j_call: TRBJ1-6; d_call: TRBD1; v_call: TRBV5-1; clone_size: .; cdr3_nt: TGCGCCAGCAGCACAATGGGACAGGGGGCTGGGGCCCTCCACTTT; cdr3_aa: CASSTMGQGAGALHF
j_call: TRBJ2-1; d_call: .; v_call: TRBV6-5; clone_size: .; cdr3_nt: TGTGCCAGCACCCGACGGCTAGCTTCCTACAATGAGCAGTTCTTC; cdr3_aa: CASTRRLASYNEQFF
j_call: TRBJ1-2; d_call: .; v_call: TRBV7-2; clone_size: .; cdr3_nt: TGTGCCAGCAGCTTAAGGATAGTCGGGACAATAGGGCACTATGGCTACACCTTC; cdr3_aa: CASSLRIVGTIGHYGYTF
j_call: TRBJ2-1; d_call: TRBD2; v_call: TRBV2; clone_size: .; cdr3_nt: TGTGCCAGCGGCGTACTAGCGGGCAATGAGCAGTTCTTC; cdr3_aa: CASGVLAGNEQFF
j_call: TRBJ2-7; d_call: .; v_call: TRBV14; clone_size: .; cdr3_nt: TGTGCCAGCAGCCGCGCCGGACTCAGCTCCTACGAGCAGTACTTC; cdr3_aa: CASSRAGLSSYEQYF
j_call: TRBJ2-2; d_call: .; v_call: TRBV24-1; clone_size: .; cdr3_nt: TGTGCCACCAGTAGGAGCAGGGGTCACCCCGGGGAGCTGTTTTTT; cdr3_aa: CATSRSRGHPGELFF
j_call: TRBJ2-3; d_call: .; v_call: TRBV10-1; clone_size: .; cdr3_nt: TGCGCCAGCGCGGATGGCACAGATACGCAGTATTTT; cdr3_aa: CASADGTDTQYF
j_call: TRBJ2-3; d_call: TRBD2; v_call: TRBV5-1; clone_size: few; cdr3_nt: TGCGCCAGCAGCACAGGGACTAGCGGGGCGACTACAGATACGCAGTATTTT; cdr3_aa: CASSTGTSGATTDTQYF
j_call: TRBJ2-1; d_call: .; v_call: TRBV30; clone_size: .; cdr3_nt: TGTGCCTGGAGTGGAGGCTTAGGGCAGTTCTTC; cdr3_aa: CAWSGGLGQFF
j_call: TRBJ2-3; d_call: .; v_call: TRBV4-2; clone_size: .; cdr3_nt: TGTGCCAGCAGCCAAGAGTCCCCTCCCCGCACAGATACGCAGTATTTT; cdr3_aa: CASSQESPPRTDTQYF
j_call: TRBJ2-1; d_call: .; v_call: TRBV9; clone_size: once; cdr3_nt: TGTGCCAGCAGCGTAAGTGCGGCTAGCTTGTATGAGCAGTTCTTC; cdr3_aa: CASSVSAASLYEQFF
j_call: TRBJ2-7; d_call: TRBD1; v_call: TRBV10-3; clone_size: .; cdr3_nt: TGTGCCATCAGTTGGACAGGGAGGCACGAGCAGTACTTC; cdr3_aa: CAISWTGRHEQYF
j_call: TRBJ1-4; d_call: .; v_call: TRBV11-2; clone_size: .; cdr3_nt: TGTGCCAGCAGTTCAGTAGAGGCGGGGGAAAAACTGTTTTTT; cdr3_aa: CASSSVEAGEKLFF
j_call: TRBJ1-2; d_call: TRBD1; v_call: TRBV6-2/TRBV6-3; clone_size: few; cdr3_nt: TGTGCCAGCAGTTGGACCCCAGGGGGTCTCTATGGCTACACCTTC; cdr3_aa: CASSWTPGGLYGYTF
j_call: TRBJ2-5; d_call: .; v_call: TRBV5-4; clone_size: .; cdr3_nt: TGTGCCAGCAGCTTGGCCGGGGTTGAGACCCAGTACTTC; cdr3_aa: CASSLAGVETQYF
j_call: TRBJ2-2; d_call: TRBD2; v_call: TRBV30; clone_size: once; cdr3_nt: TGTGCCTGGGTAGCGGGGATGGGGACCGGGGAGCTGTTTTTT; cdr3_aa: CAWVAGMGTGELFF
j_call: TRBJ1-2; d_call: TRBD1; v_call: TRBV24-1; clone_size: .; cdr3_nt: TGTGCCACCAGTGATTTGACAGGGGAGGGCTACACCTTC; cdr3_aa: CATSDLTGEGYTF
j_call: TRBJ2-3; d_call: .; v_call: TRBV5-1; clone_size: .; cdr3_nt: TGCGCCAGCAGCCCCGGGACTAGCACAGATACGCAGTATTTT; cdr3_aa: CASSPGTSTDTQYF
j_call: TRBJ1-6; d_call: TRBD1; v_call: TRBV6-1; clone_size: .; cdr3_nt: TGTGCCAGCAGTGAAGCGGTAGGACAGGGTAATTCACCCCTCCACTTT; cdr3_aa: CASSEAVGQGNSPLHF
j_call: TRBJ2-1; d_call: .; v_call: TRBV7-3; clone_size: .; cdr3_nt: TGTGCCAGCAGCCAGGGCCTATACTACAATGAGCAGTTCTTC; cdr3_aa: CASSQGLYYNEQFF
j_call: TRBJ2-7; d_call: .; v_call: TRBV11-2; clone_size: .; cdr3_nt: TGTGCCAGCAGCTTAGTCTTTCGCGAGCAGTACTTC; cdr3_aa: CASSLVFREQYF
j_call: TRBJ1-1; d_call: .; v_call: TRBV7-9; clone_size: .; cdr3_nt: TGTGCCAGCACCCCTTTGGGGCCGGACACTGAAGCTTTCTTT; cdr3_aa: CASTPLGPDTEAFF
j_call: TRBJ1-6; d_call: TRBD1; v_call: TRBV7-3; clone_size: .; cdr3_nt: TGTGCCAGCAGCCCGGACAGGATTATACCCCTCCACTTT; cdr3_aa: CASSPDRIIPLHF
j_call: TRBJ1-5; d_call: TRBD1; v_call: TRBV19; clone_size: .; cdr3_nt: TGTGCCAGTAAAAGACAGGGCGCCGATCAGCCCCAGCATTTT; cdr3_aa: CASKRQGADQPQHF
j_call: TRBJ2-5; d_call: TRBD1; v_call: TRBV7-2; clone_size: .; cdr3_nt: TGTGCCAGCAGCGGGACAGGGGGGACCCAGTACTTC; cdr3_aa: CASSGTGGTQYF
j_call: TRBJ2-7; d_call: .; v_call: TRBV3-1/TRBV3-2; clone_size: .; cdr3_nt: TGTGCCAGCAGCCCCCCCTCGTGGGGGGGCAGGTTGGACGAGCAGTACTTC; cdr3_aa: CASSPPSWGGRLDEQYF
j_call: TRBJ1-1; d_call: .; v_call: TRBV2; clone_size: .; cdr3_nt: TGTGCCAGCAGTCCTTCGACAGTCATGAACACTGAAGCTTTCTTT; cdr3_aa: CASSPSTVMNTEAFF
j_call: TRBJ1-6; d_call: .; v_call: TRBV6-5; clone_size: few; cdr3_nt: TGTGCCAGCAGTAGGAGCGGGAATTCACCCCTCCACTTT; cdr3_aa: CASSRSGNSPLHF
j_call: TRBJ2-7; d_call: TRBD1; v_call: TRBV6-5; clone_size: .; cdr3_nt: TGTGCCAGCAGTTTACATGGGACAGGGGCATTAGGGGAGCAGTACTTC; cdr3_aa: CASSLHGTGALGEQYF
j_call: TRBJ1-6; d_call: TRBD1; v_call: TRBV28; clone_size: .; cdr3_nt: TGTGCCAGCAGTTGGGACAGAAATTCACCCCTCCACTTT; cdr3_aa: CASSWDRNSPLHF